This T cell receptor (beta chain) was documented in a study of T cell responses to AZD1222 COVID-19 vaccine (dated by TCRdb to about 2021). At the level of the whole study: AZD1222 recipients with second doses at about 4 weeks or about 12 weeks were pooled, because spike-specific TCR depth and breadth did not differ between schedules. TCR sequencing covered roughly 230 trial participants: about 210 given two doses of AZD1222 and approximately 25 given two doses of MenACWY control vaccine. Enrollment into the trials was organized by age into subgroups of 18-55, 56-69 and 70-plus years, and those subgroups contained 148, 28 and 57 TCR-sequenced participants, respectively.

The time point label corresponds to: baseline before first vaccination. Samples from vaccinated people were obtained from the UK trials COV001 and COV002, which included a single-blind randomized controlled phase 2/3 trial of AZD1222 (ChAdOx1 nCoV-19) in healthy adults. For TCRbeta chain sequencing, PBMC samples from trial participants were taken at day 0 and at day 28 after the second dose. Comments on this clone: The antigen it recognizes is unknown. No base quality values were provided; no much bigger clone lies one nucleotide off.

The CDR3 regions of human TCRbeta chains were analyzed by immunosequencing. The authors processed their data as follows. TCRs in the repertoires were matched against a reference library of SARS-CoV-2-specific TCRs that had been generated with the MIRA antigen-specificity platform. Breadth was defined as the fraction of unique TCRs that were SARS-CoV-2-associated, and depth was defined as the fraction of total T cells that were SARS-CoV-2-associated. Using the MIRA data, every spike-specific TCR was mapped to the spike region that the TCR reacted to and assigned to either a CD4 or a CD8 class. Log10-transformed breadth and depth values were compared by one-way ANOVA with Sidak's multiple comparisons tests. In TCRdb, the immuneACCESS table is reduced to in-frame sequences with V and J assigned. These tables do not hold every clone; where another copy was compared, an unresolved V gene accounts for under half, and the others remain unexplained. For V, J and clone size, that table is used; D and trimming come from the DNA. The sample table holds about 150,000 clones, of which 90% were seen once. The ten biggest clones cover 1.5% of the sample.

The CDR3 runs 12 amino acids, cysteine and phenylalanine included. Only the CDR3 portion is preserved as DNA: 36 bases, with reading frame beginning at the first base. In the germline V gene (reference sequence), CDR1 corresponds to LNHNV and CDR2 to YYDKDF. The germline ends are 5 bases apart after V is trimmed by 1 base and J by 5 bases. Broad study findings and their caveats: After two AZD1222 doses, both the breadth and the depth of spike-specific TCRs were significantly higher than at day 0 and than in MenACWY recipients. Participants were mostly white British, with more females than males. The authors suggested clonal diversity may have been underestimated. Conclusions about previously exposed vaccinees are limited because only six or seven AZD1222 recipients were SARS-CoV-2 seropositive at baseline. The whole spike protein was spanned by vaccine-associated CD4 TCRs, and dominant responses were seen in regions 160-218 and 743-854. Reportedly, almost half of the unique spike-specific TCRs recognized epitopes lying outside the regions that are mutated in the B.1.351 and B.1.1.7 variants. The 56-69-year group was small, and its depth increase did not reach significance, likely because of low power. Because no day 14 peak-response samples were available, the repertoires could be characterized only after the peak T cell response.

The sequence came from an adult in good health. The rearranged chain carries TRBV15 and TRBJ2-5, with the D gene not clear enough to name. Material: peripheral blood, obtained on day 0 of AZD1222 vaccination. The bases read TGTGCCACCAGCAGAGTTGGCGAGACCCAGTACTTC. Its coded protein is CATSRVGETQYF.